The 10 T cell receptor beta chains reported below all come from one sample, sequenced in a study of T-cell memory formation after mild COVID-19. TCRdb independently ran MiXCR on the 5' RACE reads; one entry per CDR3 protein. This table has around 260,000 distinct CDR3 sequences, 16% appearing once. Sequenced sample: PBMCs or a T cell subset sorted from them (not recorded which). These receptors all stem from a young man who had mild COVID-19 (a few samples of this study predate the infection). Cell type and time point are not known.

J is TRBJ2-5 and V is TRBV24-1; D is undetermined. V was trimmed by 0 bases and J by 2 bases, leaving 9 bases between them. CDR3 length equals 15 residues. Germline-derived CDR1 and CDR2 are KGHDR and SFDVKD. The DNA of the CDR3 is TGTGCCACCAGTGATTTGCTGTACATTCAAGAGACCCAGTACTTC. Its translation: CATSDLLYIQETQYF.

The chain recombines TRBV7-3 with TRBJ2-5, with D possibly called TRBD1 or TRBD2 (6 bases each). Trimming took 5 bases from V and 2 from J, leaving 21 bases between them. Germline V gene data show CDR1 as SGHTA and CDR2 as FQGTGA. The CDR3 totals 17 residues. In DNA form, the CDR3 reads TGTGCCAGCAGCCGCGGGATTGGGGGGCTGGGGCAAGAGACCCAGTACTTC. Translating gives CASSRGIGGLGQETQYF.

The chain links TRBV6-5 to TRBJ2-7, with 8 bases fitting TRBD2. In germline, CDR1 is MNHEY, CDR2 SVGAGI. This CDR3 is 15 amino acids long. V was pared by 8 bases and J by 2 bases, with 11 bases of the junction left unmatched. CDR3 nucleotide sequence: TGTGCCAGCGGTGAGCCGGCGGGGGGCCCCTACGAGCAGTACTTC. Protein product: CASGEPAGGPYEQYF.

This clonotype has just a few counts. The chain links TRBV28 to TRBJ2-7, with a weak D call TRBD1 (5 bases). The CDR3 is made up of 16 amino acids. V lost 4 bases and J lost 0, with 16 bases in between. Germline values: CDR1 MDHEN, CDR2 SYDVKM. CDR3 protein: CASSSAQGWSSYEQYV. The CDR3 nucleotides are TGTGCCAGCAGTTCGGCCCAGGGCTGGAGCTCCTACGAGCAGTACGTC.

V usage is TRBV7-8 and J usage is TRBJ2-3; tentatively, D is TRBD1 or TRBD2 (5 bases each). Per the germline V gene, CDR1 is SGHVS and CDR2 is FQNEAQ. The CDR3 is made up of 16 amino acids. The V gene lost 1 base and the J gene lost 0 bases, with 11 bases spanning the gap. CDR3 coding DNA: TGTGCCAGCAGCTTAGATGGGACCCATAGCACAGATACGCAGTATTTT. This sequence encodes CASSLDGTHSTDTQYF.

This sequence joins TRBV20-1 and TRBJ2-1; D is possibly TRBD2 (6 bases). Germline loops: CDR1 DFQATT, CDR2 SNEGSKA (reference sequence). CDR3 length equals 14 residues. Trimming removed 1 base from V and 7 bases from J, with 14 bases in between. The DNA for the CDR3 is TGCAGTGCTAGAGTGGGGACTCGGGATAATGAGCAGTTCTTC. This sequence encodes CSARVGTRDNEQFF.

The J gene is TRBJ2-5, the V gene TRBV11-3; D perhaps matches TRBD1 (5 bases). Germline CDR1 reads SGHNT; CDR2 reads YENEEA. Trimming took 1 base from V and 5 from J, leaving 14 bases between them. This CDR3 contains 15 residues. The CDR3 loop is CASSLGGQQGETQYF. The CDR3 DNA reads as TGTGCCAGCAGCTTAGGCGGACAACAAGGGGAGACCCAGTACTTC.

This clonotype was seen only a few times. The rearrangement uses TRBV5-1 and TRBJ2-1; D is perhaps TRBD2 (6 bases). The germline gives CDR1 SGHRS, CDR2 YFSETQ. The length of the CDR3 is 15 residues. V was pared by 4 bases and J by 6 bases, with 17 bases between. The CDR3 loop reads CASSQRHLAPNEQFF. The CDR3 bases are TGCGCCAGCAGCCAGCGGCATCTAGCGCCCAATGAGCAGTTCTTC.

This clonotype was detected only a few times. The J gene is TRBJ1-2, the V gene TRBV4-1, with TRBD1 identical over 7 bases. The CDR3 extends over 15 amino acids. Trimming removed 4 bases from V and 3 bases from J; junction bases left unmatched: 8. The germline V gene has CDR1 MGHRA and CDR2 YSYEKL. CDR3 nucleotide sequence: TGCGCCAGCAGCCGCCCCAGGGGGAGTTACTATGGCTACACCTTC. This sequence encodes CASSRPRGSYYGYTF.

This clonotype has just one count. The CDR3 sequence is CASSTRTALSGANVLTF. The CDR3 DNA is TGTGCCAGCAGTACCCGGACAGCCCTCTCTGGGGCCAACGTCCTGACTTTC. This chain links TRBV12-3 or TRBV12-4 with TRBJ2-6, with TRBD1 as a possible D gene (6 bases). The V end was cut by 5 bases, the J end by 0 bases, with 14 bases between. CDR3 size: 17 residues.